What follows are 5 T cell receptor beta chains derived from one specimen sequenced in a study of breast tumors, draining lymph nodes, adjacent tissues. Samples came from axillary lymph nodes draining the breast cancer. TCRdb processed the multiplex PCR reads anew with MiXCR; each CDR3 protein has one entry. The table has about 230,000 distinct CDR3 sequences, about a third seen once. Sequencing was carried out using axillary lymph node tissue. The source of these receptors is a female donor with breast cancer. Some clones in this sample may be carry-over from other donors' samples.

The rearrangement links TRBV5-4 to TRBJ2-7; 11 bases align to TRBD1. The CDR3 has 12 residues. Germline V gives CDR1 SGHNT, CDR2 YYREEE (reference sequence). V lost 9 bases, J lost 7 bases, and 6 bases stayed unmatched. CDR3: CAKWDRGKEQYF. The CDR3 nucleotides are TGTGCCAAATGGGACAGGGGGAAAGAGCAGTACTTC.

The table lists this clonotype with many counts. The CDR3 region has the DNA TGCGCCAGCAGCCAAGGGGGGTCCGGGGGCGATGAGCAGTTCTTC. Translated: CASSQGGSGGDEQFF. The genes are TRBV4-3 and TRBJ2-1; D possibly uses TRBD1 or TRBD2 (6 bases each). V dropped 1 base and J dropped 8 bases, with 15 bases sitting between them. This CDR3 is 15 amino acids long. Germline V gene lookup returns CDR1 LGHNA and CDR2 YSLEER.

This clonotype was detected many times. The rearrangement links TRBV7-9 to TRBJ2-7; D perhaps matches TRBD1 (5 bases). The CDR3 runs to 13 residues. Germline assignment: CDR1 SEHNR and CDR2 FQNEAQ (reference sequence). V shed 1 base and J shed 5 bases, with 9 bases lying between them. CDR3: CASSLGRAHEQYF. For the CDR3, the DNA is TGTGCCAGCAGCTTAGGCAGGGCCCACGAGCAGTACTTC.

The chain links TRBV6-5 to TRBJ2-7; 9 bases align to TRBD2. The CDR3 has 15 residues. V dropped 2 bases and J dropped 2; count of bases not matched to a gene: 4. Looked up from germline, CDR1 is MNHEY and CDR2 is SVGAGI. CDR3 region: CASSYRTSATYEQYF. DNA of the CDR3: TGTGCCAGCAGTTACCGGACTAGCGCAACCTACGAGCAGTACTTC.

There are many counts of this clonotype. CDR3 nucleotide sequence: TGTGCCAGCAGTCGACGGACTAGCGGGGTATACAATGAGCAGTTCTTC. Encoded protein: CASSRRTSGVYNEQFF. The V and J genes are TRBV7-9 and TRBJ2-1; the match to TRBD2 covers 12 bases. The CDR3 sequence is 16 residues long. The junction had 7 bases not matched to a gene; V was cut back by 6 bases and J by 4 bases. Germline loops: CDR1 SEHNR, CDR2 FQNEAQ (reference sequence).